This entry lists 13 T cell receptor beta chains sequenced from one sample in a study of beta chain features in type 1 diabetes. General study findings and limits: Type 1 diabetes patients had TCRB CDR3s that were shorter (moderately but significantly so) in all four CD4+ subsets.

For these receptors, no antigen is known. The sequenced template was cDNA made from the entire isolated RNA. Data came from immunoSEQ multiplex PCR; TCRdb stores just in-frame clones and leaves some out. The table has 150,000 or so clones, roughly 60% seen once. Sequencing was done on a sample of naive CD4+ T cells from blood. These receptors were collected from a man younger than 45 with type 1 diabetes.

This clone came up once. The chain couples TRBV14 to TRBJ1-2; no definite D call. The germline CDR1 and CDR2 sequences are SGHDN and FVKESK. The CDR3 sequence is 13 residues long. The V end was cut by 4 bases, the J end by 5 bases, with 11 bases between. Here the CDR3 DNA reads TGTGCCAGCAGCCGTAACACGCTTTATGGCTACACCTTC. Protein product: CASSRNTLYGYTF.

CDR3 in DNA: TGTGCCTGGAGTGGATCGACGGAGCAGTTCTTC. Its translation is CAWSGSTEQFF. The V call is TRBV30, the J call TRBJ2-1; D remains ambiguous. The V gene lost 1 base and the J gene lost 10 bases, with 8 bases spanning the gap. Germline CDR1 is GTSNPN and CDR2 is SVGIG (reference sequence). The CDR3 sequence is 11 residues long.

This clone was observed a few times. J is TRBJ1-3 and V is TRBV18, with no clear D. Looked up from germline, CDR1 is KGHSH and CDR2 is LQKENI. The V and J ends lost 2 bases and 2 bases respectively, with 10 bases between them. The CDR3 has 15 residues. The DNA of the CDR3 is TGTGCCAGCTCACCAACCCCGGGGACTGGAAACACCATATATTTT. Amino acids: CASSPTPGTGNTIYF.

The chain carries TRBV30 and TRBJ2-1; 10 nucleotides align to TRBD1. The ends lost 7 bases at V and 10 bases at J; junction bases unmatched: 7. From germline, CDR1 is GTSNPN and CDR2 SVGIG (reference sequence). This CDR3 comprises 12 residues. The CDR3 reads CALDRGGGEQFF. CDR3 DNA: TGTGCCTTGGACAGGGGGGGAGGAGAGCAGTTCTTC. Full variable domain (outside the CDR3, taken from reference TRBV30 and TRBJ2-1): SQTIHQWPATLVQPVGSPLSLECTVEGTSNPNLYWYRQAAGRGLQLLFYSVGIGQISSEVPQNLSASRPQDRQFILSSKKLLLSDSGFYLCALDRGGGEQFFGPGTRLTVL.

As for this clone: The same CDR3 arises from other DNA sequences in this sample as well. The chain uses TRBV7-9 and TRBJ2-7; D ambiguous. The V end lost 1 base, the J end lost 0 bases, and 4 bases lay between the germline ends. This CDR3 contains 13 residues. Germline V gene sequence: CDR1 SEHNR, CDR2 FQNEAQ (reference sequence). The CDR3 region has the DNA TGTGCCAGCAGCTTAGGACTCTCCTACGAGCAGTACTTC. It codes for CASSLGLSYEQYF.

The chain carries TRBV6-5 and TRBJ2-5, with D uncertain. CDR1 MNHEY and CDR2 SVGAGI come from the germline V gene. Trimming removed 0 bases from V and 5 bases from J, with 4 bases in between. This CDR3 spans 12 amino acids. The CDR3 protein is CASSYSWETQYF. The CDR3 nucleotides are TGTGCCAGCAGTTACTCTTGGGAGACCCAGTACTTC.

The CDR3 nucleotides read TGTGCCTGGAGTACTCTCTTGACAGGACACAGGGAAAAACTGTTTTTT. This gives the protein CAWSTLLTGHREKLFF. V gene TRBV30 combines with J gene TRBJ1-4; D perhaps matches TRBD1 (6 bases). The V gene lost 2 bases and the J gene lost 8 bases, with 21 bases spanning the gap. Germline lookup yields CDR1 GTSNPN and CDR2 SVGIG (reference sequence). The CDR3 loop spans 16 amino acids.

The CDR3 DNA reads TGTGCCAGCAGCTTGTATCCAGATACGCAGTATTTT. Protein product: CASSLYPDTQYF. This chain uses TRBV5-6 with TRBJ2-3; D is ambiguous. The CDR3 has 12 residues. The germline V gene has CDR1 SGHDT and CDR2 YYEEEE. V was trimmed by 1 base and J by 4 bases, leaving 4 bases between them.

This clone was found a few times. The chain employs TRBV29-1 and TRBJ2-2, with D tentatively TRBD1 (6 bases). The CDR3 sequence is 14 residues long. Germline values: CDR1 SQVTM, CDR2 ANQGSEA. V lost 5 bases and J lost 0, with 10 bases in between. The CDR3 region has the DNA TGCAGCGTTAACGACAGGACGAACACCGGGGAGCTGTTTTTT. Its protein product is CSVNDRTNTGELFF.

As to this clone: The same CDR3 is also encoded by other DNA sequences in this sample. This sequence joins TRBV9 and TRBJ2-1; D not resolved. Trimming took off 0 bases at V and 0 bases at J, with 7 bases between the two ends. CDR1 SGDLS and CDR2 YYNGEE come from the germline V gene. The CDR3 consists of 15 residues. CDR3 DNA: TGTGCCAGCAGCGTAGAAGGTGCCTCCTACAATGAGCAGTTCTTC. It is translated as CASSVEGASYNEQFF.

CDR3 DNA: TGTGCCTGGGGGGAAGGGACAGGGTTAATGGAGACCCAGTACTTC. It codes for CAWGEGTGLMETQYF. The chain links TRBV30 to TRBJ2-5; TRBD1 matches at 9 bases. This CDR3 has 15 amino acids. V lost 5 bases, J lost 5 bases, and 12 bases stayed unmatched. Germline CDR1 and CDR2: GTSNPN and SVGIG (reference sequence).

The chain joins TRBV29-1 to TRBJ1-1; D is uncertain. Trimming left V 4 bases short and J 5 bases short, with 17 bases between. The CDR3 has 14 amino acids. CDR1 is SQVTM and CDR2 is ANQGSEA in the germline V gene. DNA of the CDR3: TGCAGCGTTGTGTTTCTGGTGAGAGGGACTGAAGCTTTCTTT. Translated, it gives CSVVFLVRGTEAFF.

The chain joins TRBV30 to TRBJ2-7, with 8 bases matching TRBD1. V was clipped by 0 bases and J by 4 bases; unmatched bases: 8. Germline V lookup: CDR1 GTSNPN, CDR2 SVGIG (reference sequence). The CDR3 length is 15 residues. The CDR3 is CAWSVKGTGFYEQYF. In DNA, the CDR3 is TGTGCCTGGAGTGTCAAGGGGACAGGTTTTTACGAGCAGTACTTC.